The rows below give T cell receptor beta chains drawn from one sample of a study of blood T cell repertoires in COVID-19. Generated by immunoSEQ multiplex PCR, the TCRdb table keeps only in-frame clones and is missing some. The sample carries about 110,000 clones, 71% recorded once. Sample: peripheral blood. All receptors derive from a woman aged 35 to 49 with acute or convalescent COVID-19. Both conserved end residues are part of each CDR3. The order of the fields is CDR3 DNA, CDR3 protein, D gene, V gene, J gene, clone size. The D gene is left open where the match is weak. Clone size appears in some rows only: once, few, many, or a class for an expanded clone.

CDR3 DNA: TGTGCCAGCAGCAAGACAGAAAACTATGGCTACACCTTC
CDR3 protein: CASSKTENYGYTF
D gene: -
V gene: TRBV12-3/TRBV12-4
J gene: TRBJ1-2
clone size: -

CDR3 DNA: TGTGCCTGGAGTTTCAGGGTCACCTACGAGCAGTACTTC
CDR3 protein: CAWSFRVTYEQYF
D gene: -
V gene: TRBV30
J gene: TRBJ2-7
clone size: -

CDR3 DNA: TGTGCTAGTGGTCTACAGGGGAGAGCTGAAGCTTTCTTT
CDR3 protein: CASGLQGRAEAFF
D gene: TRBD1
V gene: TRBV12-5
J gene: TRBJ1-1
clone size: -

CDR3 DNA: TGCGCCAGCAGCTTGGAACAGGGTCTCTCTGGAAACACCATATATTTT
CDR3 protein: CASSLEQGLSGNTIYF
D gene: -
V gene: TRBV5-1
J gene: TRBJ1-3
clone size: -

CDR3 DNA: TGTGCCAGCAGCCCAGGGGGCTTTTCCTACAATGAGCAGTTCTTC
CDR3 protein: CASSPGGFSYNEQFF
D gene: TRBD1
V gene: TRBV7-2
J gene: TRBJ2-1
clone size: once

CDR3 DNA: TGTGCCAGCAGGCCTCTGGAGACTAGCGGGGTGCGAGGGTTCTTC
CDR3 protein: CASRPLETSGVRGFF
D gene: TRBD2
V gene: TRBV6-2/TRBV6-3
J gene: TRBJ2-1
clone size: -

CDR3 DNA: TGTGCCAGCAGTTACTCCGGGAAGTCCGTAACAGATACGCAGTATTTT
CDR3 protein: CASSYSGKSVTDTQYF
D gene: -
V gene: TRBV6-2/TRBV6-3
J gene: TRBJ2-3
clone size: -

CDR3 DNA: TGTGCCAGCAGCCAAGATAGGGCTAGCGTCCAAGAGACCCAGTACTTC
CDR3 protein: CASSQDRASVQETQYF
D gene: -
V gene: TRBV4-2
J gene: TRBJ2-5
clone size: -

CDR3 DNA: TGTGCCAGCAGACCCAGGGGGCTCCCGTTGAGCTCCTATAATTCACCCCTCCACTTT
CDR3 protein: CASRPRGLPLSSYNSPLHF
D gene: TRBD1
V gene: TRBV2
J gene: TRBJ1-6
clone size: -

CDR3 DNA: TGTGCCAGTAGACCTCAGGGGGACTATGGCTACACCTTC
CDR3 protein: CASRPQGDYGYTF
D gene: TRBD1
V gene: TRBV19
J gene: TRBJ1-2
clone size: -

CDR3 DNA: TGTGCCAGCAGACTGGGACAGGGATACACCGGGGAGCTGTTTTTT
CDR3 protein: CASRLGQGYTGELFF
D gene: TRBD1
V gene: TRBV3-1/TRBV3-2
J gene: TRBJ2-2
clone size: once

CDR3 DNA: TGTGCCAGCAGCTCACGGACTAGCACCGGGGAGCTGTTTTTT
CDR3 protein: CASSSRTSTGELFF
D gene: TRBD2
V gene: TRBV7-9
J gene: TRBJ2-2
clone size: -

CDR3 DNA: TGCAGTGCTAGTGTTCGGGACATCTCGAACTATGGCTACACCTTC
CDR3 protein: CSASVRDISNYGYTF
D gene: -
V gene: TRBV20-1
J gene: TRBJ1-2
clone size: -

CDR3 DNA: TGTGCCAGCTGGTTACCGGGACTTGTTCAGCCCCAGCATTTT
CDR3 protein: CASWLPGLVQPQHF
D gene: -
V gene: TRBV6-5
J gene: TRBJ1-5
clone size: once

CDR3 DNA: TGCGCCAGCAGCTTTAAGTTGGGGGGAGATGGCTACACCTTC
CDR3 protein: CASSFKLGGDGYTF
D gene: -
V gene: TRBV5-1
J gene: TRBJ1-2
clone size: once

CDR3 DNA: TGTGCCATCAGGACCGGGTCGGGAACTGGAAACACCATATATTTT
CDR3 protein: CAIRTGSGTGNTIYF
D gene: -
V gene: TRBV10-3
J gene: TRBJ1-3
clone size: -

CDR3 DNA: TGTGCCAGCAGTTACCGCCGGGAGGAGCGGGGGAACACCGGGGAGCTGTTTTTT
CDR3 protein: CASSYRREERGNTGELFF
D gene: TRBD2
V gene: TRBV6-2/TRBV6-3
J gene: TRBJ2-2
clone size: -

CDR3 DNA: TGTGCCAGCAGAGGGACAGGGGAAAAACTGTTTTTT
CDR3 protein: CASRGTGEKLFF
D gene: TRBD1
V gene: TRBV2
J gene: TRBJ1-4
clone size: medium-sized

CDR3 DNA: TGTGCCAGCAGATCCTCCGGGACAGGGGGAAACACCATATATTTT
CDR3 protein: CASRSSGTGGNTIYF
D gene: TRBD1
V gene: TRBV13
J gene: TRBJ1-3
clone size: -

CDR3 DNA: TGTGCCAGCAGTTATCTAGGGGGTAATTCACCCCTCCACTTT
CDR3 protein: CASSYLGGNSPLHF
D gene: -
V gene: TRBV6-5
J gene: TRBJ1-6
clone size: -

CDR3 DNA: TGTGCCAGCGTTACCCAGGGGGGTCTATTTTACGAGCAGTACTTC
CDR3 protein: CASVTQGGLFYEQYF
D gene: -
V gene: TRBV28
J gene: TRBJ2-7
clone size: -

CDR3 DNA: TGTGCCAGCAGCCCTCCTTTAGCGGGGGACACAGATACGCAGTATTTT
CDR3 protein: CASSPPLAGDTDTQYF
D gene: TRBD2
V gene: TRBV9
J gene: TRBJ2-3
clone size: -

CDR3 DNA: TGTGCCATCAGCCAGGGGTTCTCTGGAAACACCATATATTTT
CDR3 protein: CAISQGFSGNTIYF
D gene: -
V gene: TRBV10-3
J gene: TRBJ1-3
clone size: -

CDR3 DNA: TGCAGTTCCCAAGAGGTAGATACGCAGTATTTT
CDR3 protein: CSSQEVDTQYF
D gene: -
V gene: TRBV20-1
J gene: TRBJ2-3
clone size: -

CDR3 DNA: TGTGCCAGCAGCTCCGGGACTACCAAGTCTAGCACAGATACGCAGTATTTT
CDR3 protein: CASSSGTTKSSTDTQYF
D gene: TRBD2
V gene: TRBV5-4
J gene: TRBJ2-3
clone size: -

CDR3 DNA: TGTGCCAGCTTCGACAGGGGGCAGAGGGGTGAAGCTTTCTTT
CDR3 protein: CASFDRGQRGEAFF
D gene: TRBD1
V gene: TRBV27
J gene: TRBJ1-1
clone size: -

CDR3 DNA: TGTGCCAGCAGTTTGGACAGGGACTACGAGCAGTACTTC
CDR3 protein: CASSLDRDYEQYF
D gene: TRBD1
V gene: TRBV6-5
J gene: TRBJ2-7
clone size: -

CDR3 DNA: TGTGCCAGCAGTTGGTACAGCTCCTACGAGCAGTACTTC
CDR3 protein: CASSWYSSYEQYF
D gene: -
V gene: TRBV28
J gene: TRBJ2-7
clone size: -

CDR3 DNA: TGTGCCAGCTCACCATCAATAGGACAGGGGGGCCAGGAAGCTTTCTTT
CDR3 protein: CASSPSIGQGGQEAFF
D gene: TRBD1
V gene: TRBV18
J gene: TRBJ1-1
clone size: -

CDR3 DNA: TGTGCCAGCAGTTGGTCAAGACAGGACTACACTGAAGCTTTCTTT
CDR3 protein: CASSWSRQDYTEAFF
D gene: -
V gene: TRBV6-5
J gene: TRBJ1-1
clone size: few

CDR3 DNA: TGTGCCAGCAGTTGGACTAGCGGGTTTGGATCGGGGCAGTTCTTC
CDR3 protein: CASSWTSGFGSGQFF
D gene: TRBD2
V gene: TRBV2
J gene: TRBJ2-1
clone size: -

CDR3 DNA: TGCGCCAGCAGCTCTGGACAGGAGGTTCACGAGCAGTACTTC
CDR3 protein: CASSSGQEVHEQYF
D gene: TRBD1
V gene: TRBV5-1
J gene: TRBJ2-7
clone size: -

CDR3 DNA: TGTGCCAGTAAACCCCAAGCTGCCGCCTACGAGCAGTACTTC
CDR3 protein: CASKPQAAAYEQYF
D gene: -
V gene: TRBV19
J gene: TRBJ2-7
clone size: -

CDR3 DNA: TGTGCCAGCAGTCCTGGACAGGGCCAGCCGAACTATGGCTACACCTTC
CDR3 protein: CASSPGQGQPNYGYTF
D gene: TRBD1
V gene: TRBV6-6
J gene: TRBJ1-2
clone size: -

CDR3 DNA: TGTGCCAGCAGCCCACGACAGGGTAGAGGCACCGGGGAGCTGTTTTTT
CDR3 protein: CASSPRQGRGTGELFF
D gene: TRBD1
V gene: TRBV7-3
J gene: TRBJ2-2
clone size: -

CDR3 DNA: TGTGCCAGCAGCTTAGCCCGGGACAGGGAAAATTCACCCCTCCACTTT
CDR3 protein: CASSLARDRENSPLHF
D gene: TRBD1
V gene: TRBV7-2
J gene: TRBJ1-6
clone size: -

CDR3 DNA: TGTGCCAGCAGCTCCCAGGGGGGGAACACTGAAGCTTTCTTT
CDR3 protein: CASSSQGGNTEAFF
D gene: TRBD1
V gene: TRBV7-3
J gene: TRBJ1-1
clone size: -

CDR3 DNA: TGTGCCAGCTCACCACCGCCAGGGGGCTACGAGCAGTACTTC
CDR3 protein: CASSPPPGGYEQYF
D gene: TRBD1
V gene: TRBV18
J gene: TRBJ2-7
clone size: -

CDR3 DNA: TGTGCCAGCAGTACTCTAGCGGGGGGCGGGGAGACCCAGTACTTC
CDR3 protein: CASSTLAGGGETQYF
D gene: TRBD2
V gene: TRBV27
J gene: TRBJ2-5
clone size: -

CDR3 DNA: TGTGCCAGCAGTTTTCAAGCGGGGGGGCTACTCTACGAGCAGTACTTC
CDR3 protein: CASSFQAGGLLYEQYF
D gene: TRBD2
V gene: TRBV28
J gene: TRBJ2-7
clone size: -

CDR3 DNA: TGTGCCTGGAACAGACTGAACACTGAAGCTTTCTTT
CDR3 protein: CAWNRLNTEAFF
D gene: -
V gene: TRBV30
J gene: TRBJ1-1
clone size: -